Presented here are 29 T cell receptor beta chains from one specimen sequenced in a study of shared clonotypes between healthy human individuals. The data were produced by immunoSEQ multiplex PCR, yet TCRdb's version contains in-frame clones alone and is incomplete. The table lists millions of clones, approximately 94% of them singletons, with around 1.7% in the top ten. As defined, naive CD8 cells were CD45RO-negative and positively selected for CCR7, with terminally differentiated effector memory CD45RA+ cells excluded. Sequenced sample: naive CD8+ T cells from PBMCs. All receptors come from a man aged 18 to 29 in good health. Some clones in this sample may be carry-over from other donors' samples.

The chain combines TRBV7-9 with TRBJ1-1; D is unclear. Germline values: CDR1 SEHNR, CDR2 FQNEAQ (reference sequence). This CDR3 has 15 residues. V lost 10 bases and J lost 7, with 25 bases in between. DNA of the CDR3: TGTGCCACGCTTCGGCTTGGAGGTGGACTACTTGAAGCTTTCTTT. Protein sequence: CATLRLGGGLLEAFF.

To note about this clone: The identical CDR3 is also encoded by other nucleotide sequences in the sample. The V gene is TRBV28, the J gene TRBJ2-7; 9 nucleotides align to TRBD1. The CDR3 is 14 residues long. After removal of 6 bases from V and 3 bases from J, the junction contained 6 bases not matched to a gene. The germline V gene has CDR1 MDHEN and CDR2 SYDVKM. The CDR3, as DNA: TGTGCCAGCAGCCCGGGACAGGGAGTCTACGAGCAGTACTTC. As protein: CASSPGQGVYEQYF.

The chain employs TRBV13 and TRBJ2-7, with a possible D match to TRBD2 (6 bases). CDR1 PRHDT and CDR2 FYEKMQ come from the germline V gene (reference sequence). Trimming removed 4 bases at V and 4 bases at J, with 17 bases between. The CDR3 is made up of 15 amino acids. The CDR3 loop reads CASSSGRGGMYEQYF. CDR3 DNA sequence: TGTGCCAGCAGCTCGGGTCGGGGCGGGATGTACGAGCAGTACTTC.

For the CDR3, the DNA is TGTGCCAGCAGTGACCGGGACAGGGGTTACGAGCAGTACTTC. Translation gives CASSDRDRGYEQYF. The genes are TRBV6-6 and TRBJ2-7; 10 nucleotides align to TRBD1. V was pared by 5 bases and J by 4 bases, with 5 bases of the junction left unmatched. The length of the CDR3 is 14 residues. Per the germline V gene, CDR1 is MNHNY and CDR2 is SVGAGI (reference sequence).

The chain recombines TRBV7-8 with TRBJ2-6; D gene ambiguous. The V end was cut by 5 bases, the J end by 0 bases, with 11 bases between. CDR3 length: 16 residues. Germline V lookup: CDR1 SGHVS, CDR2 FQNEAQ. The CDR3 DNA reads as TGTGCCAGCAGCCCCGTTTGGCCCTCTGGGGCCAACGTCCTGACTTTC. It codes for CASSPVWPSGANVLTF. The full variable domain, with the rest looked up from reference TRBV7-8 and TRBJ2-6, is GAGVSQSPRYKVAKRGQDVALRCDPISGHVSLFWYQQALGQGPEFLTYFQNEAQLDKSGLPSDRFFAERPEGSVSTLKIQRTQQEDSAVYLCASSPVWPSGANVLTFGAGSRLTVL.

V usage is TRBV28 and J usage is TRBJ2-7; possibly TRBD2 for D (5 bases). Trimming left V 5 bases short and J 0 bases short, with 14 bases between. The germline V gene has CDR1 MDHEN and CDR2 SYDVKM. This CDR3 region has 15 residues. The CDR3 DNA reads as TGTGCCAGCAGTCTATTGAGCGGTAGCTCCTACGAGCAGTACTTC. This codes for CASSLLSGSSYEQYF.

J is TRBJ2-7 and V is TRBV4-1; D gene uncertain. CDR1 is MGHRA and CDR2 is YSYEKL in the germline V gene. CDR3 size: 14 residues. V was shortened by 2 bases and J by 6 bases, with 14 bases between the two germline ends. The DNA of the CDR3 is TGCGCCAGCAGCCAATTGATAACCTCCGGCGAGCAGTACTTC. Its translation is CASSQLITSGEQYF.

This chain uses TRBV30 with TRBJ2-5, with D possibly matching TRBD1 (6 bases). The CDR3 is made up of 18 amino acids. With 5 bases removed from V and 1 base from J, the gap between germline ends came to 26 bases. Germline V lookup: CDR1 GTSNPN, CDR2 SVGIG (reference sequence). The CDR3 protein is CAWSPTGQTHRGQETQYF. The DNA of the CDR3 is TGTGCCTGGTCGCCGACAGGTCAAACCCATAGGGGCCAAGAGACCCAGTACTTC.

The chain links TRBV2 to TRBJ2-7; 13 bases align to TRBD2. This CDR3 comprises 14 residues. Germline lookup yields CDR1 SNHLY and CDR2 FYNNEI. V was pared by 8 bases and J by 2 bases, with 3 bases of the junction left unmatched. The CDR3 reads CASHGTSGTYEQYF. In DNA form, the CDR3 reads TGTGCCAGCCATGGGACTAGCGGGACCTACGAGCAGTACTTC.

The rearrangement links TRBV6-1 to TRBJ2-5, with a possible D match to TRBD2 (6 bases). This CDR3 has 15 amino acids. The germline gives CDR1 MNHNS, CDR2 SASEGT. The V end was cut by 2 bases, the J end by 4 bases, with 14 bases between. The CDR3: CASSEPSGSAETQYF. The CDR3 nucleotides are TGTGCCAGCAGTGAACCCTCCGGGAGTGCAGAGACCCAGTACTTC.

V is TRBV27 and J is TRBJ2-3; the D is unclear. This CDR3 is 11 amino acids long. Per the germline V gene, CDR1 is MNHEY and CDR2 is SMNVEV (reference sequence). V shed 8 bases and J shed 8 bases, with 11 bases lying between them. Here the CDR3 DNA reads TGTGCCAGCGTATCTTTGGGTACGCAGTATTTT. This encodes CASVSLGTQYF.

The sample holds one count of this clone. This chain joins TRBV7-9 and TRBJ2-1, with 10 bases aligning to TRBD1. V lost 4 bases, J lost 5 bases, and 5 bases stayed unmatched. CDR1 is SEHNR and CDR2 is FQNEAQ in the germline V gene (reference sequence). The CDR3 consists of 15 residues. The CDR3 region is CASSWTGTGDNEQFF. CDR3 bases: TGTGCCAGCAGCTGGACCGGGACAGGGGACAATGAGCAGTTCTTC.

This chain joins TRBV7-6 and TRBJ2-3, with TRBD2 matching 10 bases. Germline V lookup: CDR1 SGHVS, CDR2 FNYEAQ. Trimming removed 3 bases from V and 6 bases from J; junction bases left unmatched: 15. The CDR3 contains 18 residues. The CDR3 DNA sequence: TGTGCCAGCAGCTTTAAAAGCGGGAGGGCGAGGGCGGGTGATACGCAGTATTTT. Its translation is CASSFKSGRARAGDTQYF.

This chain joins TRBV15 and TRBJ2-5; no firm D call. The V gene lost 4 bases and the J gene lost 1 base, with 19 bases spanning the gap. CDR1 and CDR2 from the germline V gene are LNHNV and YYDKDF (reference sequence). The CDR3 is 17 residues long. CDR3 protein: CATSTRTGAPRQETQYF. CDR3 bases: TGTGCCACCAGCACCCGTACGGGCGCCCCTCGCCAAGAGACCCAGTACTTC.

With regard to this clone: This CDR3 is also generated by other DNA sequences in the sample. CDR3: CASSHSSYEQYF. CDR3 in DNA: TGTGCCAGCAGCCACTCCTCCTACGAGCAGTACTTC. The chain has TRBV11-3 and TRBJ2-7; D unresolved. The germline V gene has CDR1 SGHNT and CDR2 YENEEA. CDR3 size: 12 residues. V was shortened by 5 bases and J by 0 bases, with 5 bases between the two germline ends.

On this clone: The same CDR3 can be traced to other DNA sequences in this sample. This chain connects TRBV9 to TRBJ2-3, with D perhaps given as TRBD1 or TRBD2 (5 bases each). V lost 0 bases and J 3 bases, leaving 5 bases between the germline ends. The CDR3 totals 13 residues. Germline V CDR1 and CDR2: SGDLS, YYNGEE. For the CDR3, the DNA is TGTGCCAGCAGCGTAGGGGGGACAGATACGCAGTATTTT. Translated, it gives CASSVGGTDTQYF.

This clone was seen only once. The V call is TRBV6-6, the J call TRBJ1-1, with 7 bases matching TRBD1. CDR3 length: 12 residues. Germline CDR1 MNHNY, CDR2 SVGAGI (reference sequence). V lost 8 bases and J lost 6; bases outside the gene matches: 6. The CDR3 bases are TGTGCCAGCCTGGAGGGGGCGGCTGAAGCTTTCTTT. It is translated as CASLEGAAEAFF.

The CDR3 bases are TGTGCCAGCAGTTTATATATCGGAGTAGCGGGAGCGAAAGATACGCAGTATTTT. It translates to CASSLYIGVAGAKDTQYF. The gene calls are TRBV28 and TRBJ2-3, with 9 bases identical to TRBD2. V shed 1 base and J 5 bases; nucleotides not matched to a gene: 13. There are 18 residues in the CDR3. CDR1 and CDR2 (germline): MDHEN, SYDVKM.

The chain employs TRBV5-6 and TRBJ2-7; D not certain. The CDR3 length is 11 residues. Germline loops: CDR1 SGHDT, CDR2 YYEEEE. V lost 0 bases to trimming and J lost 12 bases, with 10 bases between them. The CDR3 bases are TGTGCCAGCAGCTTGGGGTGGGATCGGTACTTC. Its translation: CASSLGWDRYF. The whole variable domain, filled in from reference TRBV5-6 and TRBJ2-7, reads DAGVTQSPTHLIKTRGQQVTLRCSPKSGHDTVSWYQQALGQGPQFIFQYYEEEERQRGNFPDRFSGHQFPNYSSELNVNALLLGDSALYLCASSLGWDRYFGPGTRLTVT.

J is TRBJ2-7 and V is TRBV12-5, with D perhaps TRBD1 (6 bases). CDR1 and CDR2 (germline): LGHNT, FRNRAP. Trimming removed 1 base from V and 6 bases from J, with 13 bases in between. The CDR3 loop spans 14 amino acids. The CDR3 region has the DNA TGTGCTAGTGGTTTGGGGGACACTCTAGGCGAGCAGTACTTC. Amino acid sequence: CASGLGDTLGEQYF.

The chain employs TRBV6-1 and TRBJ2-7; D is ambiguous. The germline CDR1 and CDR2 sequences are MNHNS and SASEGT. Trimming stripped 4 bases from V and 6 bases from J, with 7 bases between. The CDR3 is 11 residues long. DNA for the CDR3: TGTGCCAGCAGTGGGGGTTTCGAGCAGTACTTC. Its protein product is CASSGGFEQYF.

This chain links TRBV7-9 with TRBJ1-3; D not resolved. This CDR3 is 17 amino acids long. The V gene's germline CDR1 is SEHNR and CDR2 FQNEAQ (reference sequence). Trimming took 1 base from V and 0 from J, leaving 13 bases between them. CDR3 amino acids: CASSLDYAGSSGNTIYF. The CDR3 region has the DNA TGTGCCAGCAGCTTAGATTATGCAGGTTCCTCTGGAAACACCATATATTTT.

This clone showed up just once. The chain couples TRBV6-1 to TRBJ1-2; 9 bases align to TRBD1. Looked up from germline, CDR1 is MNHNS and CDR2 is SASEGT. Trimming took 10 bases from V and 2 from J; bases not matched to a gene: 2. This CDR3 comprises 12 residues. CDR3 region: CANGQGNYGYTF. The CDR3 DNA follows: TGTGCCAACGGACAGGGGAACTATGGCTACACCTTC.

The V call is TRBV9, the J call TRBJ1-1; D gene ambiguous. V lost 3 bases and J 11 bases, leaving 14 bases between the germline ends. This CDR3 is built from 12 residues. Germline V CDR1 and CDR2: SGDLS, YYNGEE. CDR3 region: CASSAGQEKAFF. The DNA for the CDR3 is TGTGCCAGCAGCGCCGGGCAGGAGAAGGCTTTCTTT.

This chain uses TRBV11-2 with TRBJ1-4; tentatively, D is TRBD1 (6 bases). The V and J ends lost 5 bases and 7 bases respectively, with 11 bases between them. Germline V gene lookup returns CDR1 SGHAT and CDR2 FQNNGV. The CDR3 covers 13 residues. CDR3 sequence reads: CASSPRTVEKLFF. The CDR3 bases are TGTGCCAGCAGCCCTCGGACAGTTGAAAAACTGTTTTTT.

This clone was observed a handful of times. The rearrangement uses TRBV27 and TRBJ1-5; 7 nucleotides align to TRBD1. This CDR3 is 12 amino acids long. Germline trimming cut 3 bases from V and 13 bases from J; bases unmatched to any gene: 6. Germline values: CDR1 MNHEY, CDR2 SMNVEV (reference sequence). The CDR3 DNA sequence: TGTGCCAGCAGTTTCCCAACAGGGGTACAGCATTTT. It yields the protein CASSFPTGVQHF.

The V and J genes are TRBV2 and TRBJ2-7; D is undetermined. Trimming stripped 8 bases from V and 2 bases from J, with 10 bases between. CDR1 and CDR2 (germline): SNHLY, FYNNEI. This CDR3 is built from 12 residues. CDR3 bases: TGTGCCAGCTGGGTCAGGACCTACGAGCAGTACTTC. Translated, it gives CASWVRTYEQYF.

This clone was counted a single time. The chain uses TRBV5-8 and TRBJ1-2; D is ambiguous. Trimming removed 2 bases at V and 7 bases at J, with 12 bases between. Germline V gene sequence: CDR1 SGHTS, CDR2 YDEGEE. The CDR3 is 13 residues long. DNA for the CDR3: TGTGCCAGCAGCTTCCCCAGGCGCGGTGGCTACACCTTC. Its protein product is CASSFPRRGGYTF.

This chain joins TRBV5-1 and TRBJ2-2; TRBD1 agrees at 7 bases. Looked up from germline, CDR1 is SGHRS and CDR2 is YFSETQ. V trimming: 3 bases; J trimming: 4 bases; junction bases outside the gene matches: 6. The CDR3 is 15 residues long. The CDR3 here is CASSSTTGATGELFF. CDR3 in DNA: TGCGCCAGCAGCTCAACTACAGGGGCCACCGGGGAGCTGTTTTTT.